This entry lists 10 T cell receptor beta chains sequenced from one sample in a study of molecular identifiers for immune sequencing clone quantification. One entry per CDR3 protein results from TCRdb running MiXCR on the PCR reads. The table includes around 470,000 distinct CDR3 sequences, about 22% detected once. The material sequenced was naive CD8+ T cells from blood, with Jurkat cell RNA spiked in. Subset in this sample: FACS-sorted CD8+CD4-CCR7+CD45RA+ naive T cells. Receptor source: a human donor in good health. Some libraries in this study had Jurkat cell RNA spiked in.

Many counts were recorded for this clonotype. This rearrangement joins TRBV29-1 to TRBJ2-7, with D maybe TRBD1 (6 bases). The CDR3 is 14 amino acids. Germline CDR1 and CDR2: SQVTM and ANQGSEA. V shed 6 bases and J shed 2 bases, with 17 bases lying between them. CDR3 amino acids: CSVRPQGNPYEQYF. CDR3 nucleotide sequence: TGCAGCGTCCGTCCACAGGGTAACCCCTACGAGCAGTACTTC.

This clonotype was counted only a few times. The chain combines TRBV15 with TRBJ2-1, with 12 bases that match TRBD1. After removal of 3 bases from V and 9 bases from J, the junction contained 9 bases not matched to a gene. Germline V gene data show CDR1 as LNHNV and CDR2 as YYDKDF (reference sequence). The length of the CDR3 is 16 residues. The CDR3: CATSRDRDRGHGEQFF. The CDR3 nucleotides are TGTGCCACCAGCAGGGATCGGGACAGGGGGCACGGTGAGCAGTTCTTC.

CDR3 bases: TGTGCCAGCACAACAAAGAGGGGGCCCAATGAAAAACTGTTTTTT. It yields the protein CASTTKRGPNEKLFF. The chain couples TRBV12-3 or TRBV12-4 to TRBJ1-4; 7 bases are shared with TRBD1. The V segment lost 7 bases and the J segment 5 bases; nucleotides outside the gene matches: 10. The CDR3 has 15 residues.

This clonotype showed up many times. The CDR3 bases are TGTGCCAGCAGTCACGCCCCTGAGGATACGCAGTATTTT. Translated: CASSHAPEDTQYF. V gene TRBV6-5 combines with J gene TRBJ2-3, with D uncertain. V gave up 5 bases and J gave up 6 bases, with 12 bases separating them. CDR1 and CDR2 (germline): MNHEY, SVGAGI. The CDR3 totals 13 residues.

Many counts were recorded for this clonotype. The chain employs TRBV5-1 and TRBJ2-3; D unresolved. Germline values: CDR1 SGHRS, CDR2 YFSETQ. CDR3 length: 16 amino acids. Trimming left V 2 bases short and J 0 bases short, with 13 bases between. For the CDR3, the DNA is TGCGCCAGCAGCTTAAGAGGCAGAGGAAGCACAGATACGCAGTATTTT. This codes for CASSLRGRGSTDTQYF.

This clonotype showed up just a few times. CDR3 sequence (DNA): TGTGCCAGCAGCCAAGGTACGACAGGGACCGACGAGCAGTACTTC. This sequence encodes CASSQGTTGTDEQYF. The gene calls are TRBV14 and TRBJ2-7, with 7 bases fitting TRBD1. Germline V gives CDR1 SGHDN, CDR2 FVKESK. The trim removed 1 base at V and 5 bases at J, leaving 8 bases unmatched. The CDR3 consists of 15 residues.

This clonotype has ten or more counts. The chain couples TRBV7-6 to TRBJ2-1, with 8 bases lining up with TRBD2. Unmatched junction bases numbered 17, after V lost 3 bases and J lost 7 bases. Germline V gene lookup returns CDR1 SGHVS and CDR2 FNYEAQ. This CDR3 contains 18 residues. The CDR3 is CASSFSRGASPEWNEQFF. The CDR3 nucleotides read TGTGCCAGCAGCTTCTCGCGGGGGGCCTCCCCAGAGTGGAATGAGCAGTTCTTC.

This clonotype was counted many times. The V gene is TRBV29-1, the J gene TRBJ2-7; D might be TRBD2 (6 bases). The V end was cut by 3 bases, the J end by 3 bases, with 12 bases between. CDR1 and CDR2 (germline): SQVTM, ANQGSEA. CDR3 length: 13 residues. CDR3 coding DNA: TGCAGCGTTGAGGGGCCGCGGGACTACGAGCAGTACTTC. Translation gives CSVEGPRDYEQYF.

V usage is TRBV5-6 and J usage is TRBJ2-1; TRBD1 agrees at 7 bases. The CDR3 spans 15 residues. Trimming at V came to 4 bases and at J to 0 bases, leaving 4 bases not matched to a gene. Germline CDR1 and CDR2: SGHDT and YYEEEE. The CDR3 loop is CASSEDRSSYNEQFF. The DNA for the CDR3 is TGTGCCAGCAGCGAGGACAGGAGCTCCTACAATGAGCAGTTCTTC.

This clonotype was counted a few times. The chain combines TRBV29-1 with TRBJ2-7; no clear D. The V gene lost 0 bases and the J gene lost 3 bases, with 12 bases spanning the gap. The CDR3 totals 14 residues. Germline V gives CDR1 SQVTM, CDR2 ANQGSEA. CDR3 protein: CSVEERAKGYEQYF. In nucleotides, the CDR3 is TGCAGCGTTGAAGAACGGGCCAAGGGCTACGAGCAGTACTTC.